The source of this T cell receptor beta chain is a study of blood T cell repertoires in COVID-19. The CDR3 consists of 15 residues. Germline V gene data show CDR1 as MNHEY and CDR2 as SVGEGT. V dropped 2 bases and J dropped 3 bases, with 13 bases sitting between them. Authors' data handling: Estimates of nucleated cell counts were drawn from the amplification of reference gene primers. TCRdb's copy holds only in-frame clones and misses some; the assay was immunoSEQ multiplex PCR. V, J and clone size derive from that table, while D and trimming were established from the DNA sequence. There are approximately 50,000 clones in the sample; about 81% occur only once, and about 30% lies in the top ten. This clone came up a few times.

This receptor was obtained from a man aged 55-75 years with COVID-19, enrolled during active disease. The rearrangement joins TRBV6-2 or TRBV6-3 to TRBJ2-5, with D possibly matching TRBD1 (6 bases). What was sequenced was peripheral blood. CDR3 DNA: TGTGCCAGCAGTTACCCCGGGACAACCGAAGAGACCCAGTACTTC. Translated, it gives CASSYPGTTEETQYF.